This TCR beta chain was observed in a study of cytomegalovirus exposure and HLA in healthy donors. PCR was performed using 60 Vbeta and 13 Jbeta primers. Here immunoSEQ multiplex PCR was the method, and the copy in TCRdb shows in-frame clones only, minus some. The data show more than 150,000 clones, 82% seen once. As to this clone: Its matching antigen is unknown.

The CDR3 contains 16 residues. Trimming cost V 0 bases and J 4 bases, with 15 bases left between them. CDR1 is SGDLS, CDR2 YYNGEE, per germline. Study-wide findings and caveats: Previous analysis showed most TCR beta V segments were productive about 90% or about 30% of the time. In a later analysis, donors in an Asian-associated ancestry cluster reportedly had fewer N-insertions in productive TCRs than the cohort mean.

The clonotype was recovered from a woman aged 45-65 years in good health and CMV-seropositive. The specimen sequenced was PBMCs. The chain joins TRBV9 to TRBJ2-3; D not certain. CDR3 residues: CASSVAGRRFADTQYF. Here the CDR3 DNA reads TGTGCCAGCAGCGTAGCTGGCCGGCGGTTTGCAGATACGCAGTATTTT.